A selection of T cell receptor beta chains follows, all from one sample in a study of vaccination effects on CD4 cells after COVID-19. Antigens for these TCRs are unknown. Some clones are missing from TCRdb's copy, which holds only in-frame ones; the method was immunoSEQ multiplex PCR. The sample includes 27,000 or so clones, 65% to 75% of them seen just once. The sample here was CD4+ T cells from PBMCs cultured with SARS-CoV-2 spike peptides, taken before COVID-19 vaccination. The source of these receptors is a human donor who received a COVID-19 vaccine. Both conserved end residues are part of each CDR3. Fields, in order: J gene, clone size, V gene, D gene, CDR3 protein, CDR3 DNA. A D gene is named only where the DNA matches it firmly. Only part of the rows carry a size: once, few, many, or a class if the clone is expanded.

j_call: TRBJ1-2; clone_size: .; v_call: TRBV3-1/TRBV3-2; d_call: .; cdr3_aa: CASSQGTEEFYGYTF; cdr3_nt: TGTGCCAGCAGCCAAGGGACAGAAGAATTCTATGGCTACACCTTC
j_call: TRBJ2-3; clone_size: .; v_call: TRBV7-8; d_call: .; cdr3_aa: CASRGGEDTQYF; cdr3_nt: TGTGCCAGCAGGGGAGGAGAAGATACGCAGTATTTT
j_call: TRBJ2-5; clone_size: few; v_call: TRBV7-9; d_call: .; cdr3_aa: CASSLAGAWETQYF; cdr3_nt: TGTGCCAGCAGCTTAGCCGGGGCCTGGGAGACCCAGTACTTC
j_call: TRBJ2-1; clone_size: .; v_call: TRBV5-1; d_call: TRBD2; cdr3_aa: CASSMTAGGNNEQFF; cdr3_nt: TGCGCCAGCAGCATGACAGCGGGGGGAAACAATGAGCAGTTCTTC
j_call: TRBJ2-3; clone_size: .; v_call: TRBV29-1; d_call: .; cdr3_aa: CSVPAGPVTDTQYF; cdr3_nt: TGCAGCGTCCCGGCGGGGCCTGTCACAGATACGCAGTATTTT
j_call: TRBJ2-3; clone_size: .; v_call: TRBV4-2; d_call: .; cdr3_aa: CASSIWVRGSTDTQYF; cdr3_nt: TGTGCCAGCAGCATTTGGGTGCGGGGAAGCACAGATACGCAGTATTTT
j_call: TRBJ2-2; clone_size: .; v_call: TRBV14; d_call: .; cdr3_aa: CASSQVPGATGELFF; cdr3_nt: TGTGCCAGCAGCCAAGTACCAGGGGCCACCGGGGAGCTGTTTTTT
j_call: TRBJ1-1; clone_size: .; v_call: TRBV24-1; d_call: .; cdr3_aa: CATSRTGTEAFF; cdr3_nt: TGTGCCACCAGTAGGACGGGCACTGAAGCTTTCTTT
j_call: TRBJ2-3; clone_size: .; v_call: TRBV5-1; d_call: .; cdr3_aa: CASSLQGTDTQYF; cdr3_nt: TGCGCCAGCAGCTTGCAGGGGACAGATACGCAGTATTTT
j_call: TRBJ2-7; clone_size: .; v_call: TRBV14; d_call: .; cdr3_aa: CASSRRTAHYEQYF; cdr3_nt: TGTGCCAGCAGCCGCCGGACAGCCCACTACGAGCAGTACTTC
j_call: TRBJ2-3; clone_size: few; v_call: TRBV2; d_call: .; cdr3_aa: CATAEEGTQYF; cdr3_nt: TGTGCCACCGCCGAGGAGGGTACGCAGTATTTT
j_call: TRBJ2-7; clone_size: .; v_call: TRBV18; d_call: .; cdr3_aa: CASSPPTSWGEQYF; cdr3_nt: TGTGCCAGCTCACCACCAACTAGCTGGGGCGAGCAGTACTTC
j_call: TRBJ1-1; clone_size: few; v_call: TRBV12-5; d_call: TRBD1; cdr3_aa: CASGLGQGGAFF; cdr3_nt: TGTGCTAGTGGTTTGGGACAGGGTGGAGCTTTCTTT
j_call: TRBJ2-5; clone_size: .; v_call: TRBV19; d_call: .; cdr3_aa: CASWEGAGETQYF; cdr3_nt: TGTGCCAGTTGGGAGGGGGCAGGAGAGACCCAGTACTTC
j_call: TRBJ2-1; clone_size: .; v_call: TRBV12-3/TRBV12-4; d_call: .; cdr3_aa: CASRLFTAWVF; cdr3_nt: TGTGCCAGCAGACTTTTTACCGCCTGGGTCTTC
j_call: TRBJ1-5; clone_size: .; v_call: TRBV12-3/TRBV12-4; d_call: .; cdr3_aa: CASTRGIKEPQHF; cdr3_nt: TGTGCCAGCACAAGGGGAATTAAGGAGCCCCAGCATTTT
j_call: TRBJ1-2; clone_size: .; v_call: TRBV14; d_call: .; cdr3_aa: CASSQGGQSRGNGYTF; cdr3_nt: TGTGCCAGCAGCCAAGGCGGGCAGTCGAGAGGGAATGGCTACACCTTC
j_call: TRBJ2-1; clone_size: .; v_call: TRBV9; d_call: .; cdr3_aa: CASSVSFTDQQFF; cdr3_nt: TGTGCCAGCAGCGTAAGTTTCACAGACCAGCAGTTCTTC
j_call: TRBJ2-2; clone_size: .; v_call: TRBV18; d_call: .; cdr3_aa: CASSPPTGNTGELFF; cdr3_nt: TGTGCCAGCTCACCCCCGACAGGGAACACCGGGGAGCTGTTTTTT
j_call: TRBJ1-5; clone_size: .; v_call: TRBV6-6; d_call: TRBD1; cdr3_aa: CASSYSGQLLSQPQHF; cdr3_nt: TGTGCCAGCAGTTACTCGGGACAGCTTCTGAGCCAGCCCCAGCATTTT
j_call: TRBJ2-7; clone_size: .; v_call: TRBV6-6; d_call: .; cdr3_aa: CASSYGRLSYEQYF; cdr3_nt: TGTGCCAGCAGTTACGGGCGCCTGAGCTACGAGCAGTACTTC
j_call: TRBJ1-2; clone_size: .; v_call: TRBV19; d_call: TRBD1; cdr3_aa: CASSMMGQGLYGYTF; cdr3_nt: TGTGCCAGTAGTATGATGGGACAGGGACTCTATGGCTACACCTTC
j_call: TRBJ2-5; clone_size: .; v_call: TRBV9; d_call: TRBD1; cdr3_aa: CASSVDRGRETQYF; cdr3_nt: TGTGCCAGCAGCGTTGACAGGGGGCGAGAGACCCAGTACTTC
j_call: TRBJ1-1; clone_size: .; v_call: TRBV6-2/TRBV6-3; d_call: .; cdr3_aa: CASSWTEGTEAFF; cdr3_nt: TGTGCCAGCAGTTGGACAGAGGGCACTGAAGCTTTCTTT
j_call: TRBJ1-4; clone_size: .; v_call: TRBV5-1; d_call: .; cdr3_aa: CASSAVMDRNATNEKLFF; cdr3_nt: TGCGCCAGCAGCGCCGTGATGGACAGAAATGCAACTAATGAAAAACTGTTTTTT
j_call: TRBJ2-3; clone_size: once; v_call: TRBV10-3; d_call: .; cdr3_aa: CAISESGGISTQYF; cdr3_nt: TGTGCCATCAGTGAGTCCGGGGGCATTAGTACGCAGTATTTT
j_call: TRBJ1-3; clone_size: few; v_call: TRBV2; d_call: TRBD1; cdr3_aa: CASSEGTGNSGNTIYF; cdr3_nt: TGTGCCAGCAGTGAGGGGACAGGGAACTCTGGAAACACCATATATTTT
j_call: TRBJ2-5; clone_size: .; v_call: TRBV7-9; d_call: .; cdr3_aa: CASSSGAGLTQYF; cdr3_nt: TGTGCCAGCAGCTCCGGAGCTGGGCTGACCCAGTACTTC
j_call: TRBJ2-7; clone_size: .; v_call: TRBV18; d_call: .; cdr3_aa: CASSRQTYEQYF; cdr3_nt: TGTGCCAGCTCACGGCAGACCTACGAGCAGTACTTC
j_call: TRBJ2-1; clone_size: .; v_call: TRBV5-4; d_call: TRBD1; cdr3_aa: CASSRDRGRNEQFF; cdr3_nt: TGTGCCAGCAGCCGGGACAGGGGGAGGAATGAGCAGTTCTTC
j_call: TRBJ1-5; clone_size: .; v_call: TRBV6-5; d_call: .; cdr3_aa: CASSDSGIGNQPQHF; cdr3_nt: TGTGCCAGCAGCGACTCGGGGATTGGCAATCAGCCCCAGCATTTT
j_call: TRBJ2-6; clone_size: .; v_call: TRBV6-1; d_call: TRBD1; cdr3_aa: CASSERRRDSGSGANVLTF; cdr3_nt: TGTGCCAGCAGTGAGAGAAGAAGGGACAGCGGTTCTGGGGCCAACGTCCTGACTTTC
j_call: TRBJ1-1; clone_size: few; v_call: TRBV7-2; d_call: .; cdr3_aa: CASSFWTAGATEAFF; cdr3_nt: TGTGCCAGCAGTTTCTGGACAGCGGGGGCCACTGAAGCTTTCTTT
j_call: TRBJ2-7; clone_size: .; v_call: TRBV18; d_call: TRBD2; cdr3_aa: CASSPPGQRESSYEQYF; cdr3_nt: TGTGCCAGCTCACCACCGGGGCAGCGGGAAAGCTCCTACGAGCAGTACTTC
j_call: TRBJ1-4; clone_size: .; v_call: TRBV29-1; d_call: TRBD1; cdr3_aa: CSVEAGQGELFF; cdr3_nt: TGCAGCGTTGAAGCTGGACAGGGTGAACTGTTTTTT
j_call: TRBJ1-3; clone_size: .; v_call: TRBV20-1; d_call: .; cdr3_aa: CSASWRGGGNTIYF; cdr3_nt: TGCAGTGCTAGTTGGCGTGGCGGTGGAAACACCATATATTTT
j_call: TRBJ2-2; clone_size: once; v_call: TRBV7-9; d_call: .; cdr3_aa: CASSLARISVSKTGELFF; cdr3_nt: TGTGCCAGCAGCTTAGCGCGGATTTCCGTCTCCAAGACCGGGGAGCTGTTTTTT
j_call: TRBJ2-5; clone_size: .; v_call: TRBV9; d_call: .; cdr3_aa: CASSGTLGGETQYF; cdr3_nt: TGTGCCAGCAGCGGCACCCTAGGGGGGGAGACCCAGTACTTC
j_call: TRBJ1-1; clone_size: .; v_call: TRBV15; d_call: .; cdr3_aa: CATSRIKTGNTEAFF; cdr3_nt: TGTGCCACCAGCAGGATTAAGACAGGGAACACTGAAGCTTTCTTT
j_call: TRBJ2-5; clone_size: .; v_call: TRBV9; d_call: TRBD2; cdr3_aa: CASSVTSGGETQYF; cdr3_nt: TGTGCCAGCAGCGTAACTAGCGGGGGAGAGACCCAGTACTTC
j_call: TRBJ1-1; clone_size: few; v_call: TRBV27; d_call: .; cdr3_aa: CASSHGTNTEAFF; cdr3_nt: TGTGCCAGCAGTCATGGTACGAACACTGAAGCTTTCTTT
j_call: TRBJ2-1; clone_size: .; v_call: TRBV13; d_call: TRBD2; cdr3_aa: CASSLGGLAGGTNNEQFF; cdr3_nt: TGTGCCAGCAGCTTAGGGGGACTAGCGGGGGGAACTAACAATGAGCAGTTCTTC
j_call: TRBJ1-4; clone_size: .; v_call: TRBV12-3/TRBV12-4; d_call: .; cdr3_aa: CASSLTMDEKLFF; cdr3_nt: TGTGCCAGCAGTTTAACCATGGACGAAAAACTGTTTTTT
j_call: TRBJ1-1; clone_size: medium-sized; v_call: TRBV5-6; d_call: .; cdr3_aa: CASSLGLVKNTEAFF; cdr3_nt: TGTGCCAGCAGCTTGGGACTTGTGAAGAACACTGAAGCTTTCTTT
j_call: TRBJ2-7; clone_size: .; v_call: TRBV9; d_call: TRBD2; cdr3_aa: CASSVSGSEREQYF; cdr3_nt: TGTGCCAGCAGCGTTAGCGGGAGTGAACGCGAGCAGTACTTC
j_call: TRBJ2-7; clone_size: .; v_call: TRBV20-1; d_call: .; cdr3_aa: CSARSRNEQYF; cdr3_nt: TGCAGTGCTAGGTCGAGGAACGAGCAGTACTTC
j_call: TRBJ1-5; clone_size: .; v_call: TRBV6-1; d_call: .; cdr3_aa: CASSESGHGQPQHF; cdr3_nt: TGTGCCAGCAGTGAGTCGGGGCACGGTCAGCCCCAGCATTTT
j_call: TRBJ2-7; clone_size: .; v_call: TRBV18; d_call: TRBD1; cdr3_aa: CASSPQMGQGVYEQYF; cdr3_nt: TGTGCCAGCTCACCACAAATGGGACAGGGAGTTTACGAGCAGTACTTC
j_call: TRBJ2-3; clone_size: .; v_call: TRBV6-4; d_call: TRBD2; cdr3_aa: CASSSWGGDTQYF; cdr3_nt: TGTGCCAGCAGTTCTTGGGGGGGAGATACGCAGTATTTT
j_call: TRBJ1-5; clone_size: few; v_call: TRBV2; d_call: .; cdr3_aa: CASTRDPLRRQPQHF; cdr3_nt: TGTGCCAGCACTAGGGACCCCCTGAGACGGCAGCCCCAGCATTTT
j_call: TRBJ2-5; clone_size: .; v_call: TRBV7-9; d_call: TRBD2; cdr3_aa: CASSAPGLAGKETQYF; cdr3_nt: TGTGCCAGCAGCGCGCCGGGACTAGCGGGAAAAGAGACCCAGTACTTC
j_call: TRBJ2-7; clone_size: few; v_call: TRBV6-2/TRBV6-3; d_call: TRBD2; cdr3_aa: CASSSGTSGRSFSYEQYF; cdr3_nt: TGTGCCAGCAGTTCCGGGACTAGCGGGAGGTCCTTCTCCTACGAGCAGTACTTC
j_call: TRBJ2-1; clone_size: .; v_call: TRBV20-1; d_call: .; cdr3_aa: CSASRPGILEQFF; cdr3_nt: TGCAGTGCTAGTCGTCCAGGTATCCTTGAGCAGTTCTTC
j_call: TRBJ1-6; clone_size: few; v_call: TRBV7-9; d_call: TRBD1; cdr3_aa: CASSPGQGNSPLHF; cdr3_nt: TGTGCCAGCAGCCCGGGACAGGGGAACTCACCCCTCCACTTT
j_call: TRBJ2-5; clone_size: .; v_call: TRBV5-1; d_call: .; cdr3_aa: CASSLGFQETQYF; cdr3_nt: TGCGCCAGCAGCTTGGGATTCCAAGAGACCCAGTACTTC
j_call: TRBJ2-2; clone_size: .; v_call: TRBV3-1/TRBV3-2; d_call: .; cdr3_aa: CASSQRKYTSPPGELFF; cdr3_nt: TGTGCCAGCAGCCAAAGAAAATATACTAGTCCCCCCGGGGAGCTGTTTTTT
j_call: TRBJ1-6; clone_size: .; v_call: TRBV19; d_call: .; cdr3_aa: CASNPWTDSSYNSPLHF; cdr3_nt: TGTGCCAGTAATCCATGGACGGATAGCTCCTATAATTCACCCCTCCACTTT
j_call: TRBJ1-6; clone_size: few; v_call: TRBV12-3/TRBV12-4; d_call: .; cdr3_aa: CASSTGHNSPLHF; cdr3_nt: TGTGCCAGCAGTACAGGGCATAATTCACCCCTCCACTTT